This TCR beta chain originates from a study of response to subunit inactivated influenza vaccine. From the RT-PCR reads, TCRdb called clonotypes with MiXCR, one entry per CDR3 protein. The sample consists of more than 700,000 distinct CDR3 sequences, around 20% of them appearing once. The germline CDR1 and CDR2 sequences are SGHAT and FQNNGV. CDR3 length: 13 residues. V shed 4 bases, J shed 7 bases, and the junction held 5 bases outside the gene matches. With regard to this clonotype: Its antigen is unknown.

Overall study results and limits: New T cells are recruited in small numbers by each seasonal influenza vaccination, according to the authors' suggestion.

The specimen was PBMCs from blood, collected 5 days after vaccination. The TCR comes from a man aged 50 to 59 who received an inactivated influenza vaccine. The rearrangement uses TRBV11-2 and TRBJ2-7; the match to TRBD1 covers 9 bases. CDR3 nucleotides: TGTGCCAGCAGCTCCACAGGGGGCTGGGAGCAGTACTTC. It translates to CASSSTGGWEQYF.